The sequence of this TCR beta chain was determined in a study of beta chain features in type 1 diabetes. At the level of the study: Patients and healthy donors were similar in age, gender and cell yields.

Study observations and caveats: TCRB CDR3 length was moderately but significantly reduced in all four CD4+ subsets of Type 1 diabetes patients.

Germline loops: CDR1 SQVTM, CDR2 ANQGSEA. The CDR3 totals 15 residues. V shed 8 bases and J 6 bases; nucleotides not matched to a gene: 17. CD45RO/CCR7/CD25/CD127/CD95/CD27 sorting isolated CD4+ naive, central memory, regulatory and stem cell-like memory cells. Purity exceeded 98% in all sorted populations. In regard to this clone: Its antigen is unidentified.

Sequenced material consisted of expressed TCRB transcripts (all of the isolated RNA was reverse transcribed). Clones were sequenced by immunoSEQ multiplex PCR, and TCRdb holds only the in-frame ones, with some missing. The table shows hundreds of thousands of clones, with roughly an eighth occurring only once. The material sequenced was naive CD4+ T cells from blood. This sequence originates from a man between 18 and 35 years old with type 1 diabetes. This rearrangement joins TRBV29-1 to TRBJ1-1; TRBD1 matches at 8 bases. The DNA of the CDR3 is TGCAGCACCACACGGGGGGACAGGAAAAATGCTGAAGCTTTCTTT. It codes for CSTTRGDRKNAEAFF. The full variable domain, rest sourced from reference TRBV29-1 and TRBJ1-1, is SAVISQKPSRDICQRGTSLTIQCQVDSQVTMMFWYRQQPGQSLTLIATANQGSEATYESGFVIDKFPISRPNLTFSTLTVSNMSPEDSSIYLCSTTRGDRKNAEAFFGQGTRLTVV.